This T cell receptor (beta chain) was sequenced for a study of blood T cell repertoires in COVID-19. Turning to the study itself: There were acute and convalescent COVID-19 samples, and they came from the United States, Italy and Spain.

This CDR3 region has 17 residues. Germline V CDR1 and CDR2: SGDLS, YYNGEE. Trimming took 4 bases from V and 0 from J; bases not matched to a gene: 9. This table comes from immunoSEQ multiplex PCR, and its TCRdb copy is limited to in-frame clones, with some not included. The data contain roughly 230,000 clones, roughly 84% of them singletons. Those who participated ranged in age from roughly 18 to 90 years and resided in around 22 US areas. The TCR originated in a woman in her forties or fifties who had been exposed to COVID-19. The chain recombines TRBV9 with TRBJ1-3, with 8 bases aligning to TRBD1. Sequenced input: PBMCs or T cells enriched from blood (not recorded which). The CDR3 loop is CASSFGQGRVSGNTIYF. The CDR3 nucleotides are TGTGCCAGCAGCTTTGGACAGGGAAGAGTCTCTGGAAACACCATATATTTT.